A single sample gave rise to the 15 T cell receptor beta chains below, sequenced in a study of T cells in Graves' hyperthyroidism and ophthalmopathy. RNA transcripts gave rise to amplified TCR beta CDR3 regions. First-round RT-PCR of the TCR CDR3 relied on the HTBI primer set. A single record per CDR3 protein comes from TCRdb applying MiXCR to the multiplex PCR reads. The data hold about 260,000 distinct CDR3 sequences, with roughly 20% observed a single time. Sequenced: blood. The receptors here all came from a man aged 25-45 years with Graves' ophthalmopathy.

This clonotype came up many times. The rearrangement joins TRBV7-9 to TRBJ2-7; D not certain. This CDR3 contains 14 residues. The germline gives CDR1 SEHNR, CDR2 FQNEAQ (reference sequence). The germline V and J ends were trimmed by 2 bases and 3 bases, with 11 bases remaining between them. This chain's CDR3 is CASSLLTESYEQYF. The CDR3 nucleotides are TGTGCCAGCAGCTTACTTACAGAGAGCTACGAGCAGTACTTC. The full variable domain, rest sourced from reference TRBV7-9 and TRBJ2-7, is DTGVSQNPRHKITKRGQNVTFRCDPISEHNRLYWYRQTLGQGPEFLTYFQNEAQLEKSRLLSDRFSAERPKGSFSTLEIQRTEQGDSAMYLCASSLLTESYEQYFGPGTRLTVT.

Remarks on this clonotype: An end of the junction differs from the germline gene, which may be a read error. In DNA form, the CDR3 reads TGCAGCGTCGAAGGGAGGATTGAAGCTTTCTTT. Residues: CSVEGRIEAFF. This chain uses TRBV29-1 with TRBJ1-1; D unresolved. The CDR3 sequence is 11 residues long. Germline CDR1 reads SQVTM; CDR2 reads ANQGSEA. The full variable domain, completed using reference TRBV29-1 and TRBJ1-1, is SAVISQKPSRDICQRGTSLTIQCQVDSQVTMMFWYRQQPGQSLTLIATANQGSEATYESGFVIDKFPISRPNLTFSTLTVSNMSPEDSSIYLCSVEGRIEAFFGQGTRLTVV.

The chain couples TRBV29-1 to TRBJ2-5; 8 bases match TRBD2. The ends lost 4 bases at V and 5 bases at J; junction bases unmatched: 12. The CDR3 is made up of 15 amino acids. Germline values: CDR1 SQVTM, CDR2 ANQGSEA. This CDR3 reads CSVVTSGLQDETQYF. DNA of the CDR3: TGCAGCGTTGTTACTAGCGGACTACAAGATGAGACCCAGTACTTC.

The gene calls are TRBV7-6 and TRBJ1-3; D not resolved. The CDR3 runs 19 residues. Between the trimmed V and J ends, which lost 1 base and 0 bases, there was a span of 19 bases. The V gene's germline CDR1 is SGHVS and CDR2 FNYEAQ. For the CDR3, the DNA is TGTGCCAGCAGCTTAGTGAGGGCTCGCAGTGGGAGCTCTGGAAACACCATATATTTT. Protein: CASSLVRARSGSSGNTIYF.

This chain joins TRBV5-1 and TRBJ2-3; D not certain. V lost 0 bases, J lost 2 bases, and 7 bases lay in between. The CDR3 has 14 residues. From germline, CDR1 is SGHRS and CDR2 YFSETQ. The CDR3 spells CASSLELITDTQYF. The DNA for the CDR3 is TGCGCCAGCAGCTTGGAACTGATCACAGATACGCAGTATTTT.

The rearrangement uses TRBV6-2 or TRBV6-3 and TRBJ2-7, with 14 nucleotides matching TRBD2. Germline V lookup: CDR1 MNHEY, CDR2 SVGEGT. V trimming: 9 bases; J trimming: 3 bases; junction bases outside the gene matches: 1. The CDR3 extends over 13 amino acids. CDR3 region: CASGLAGGYEQYF. The CDR3 DNA is TGTGCCAGTGGACTAGCGGGAGGCTACGAGCAGTACTTC.

The chain has TRBV7-9 and TRBJ2-5; weak D call: TRBD2 (6 bases). The germline gives CDR1 SEHNR, CDR2 FQNEAQ (reference sequence). The V and J ends lost 3 bases and 5 bases respectively, with 16 bases between them. The CDR3 consists of 15 residues. CDR3 DNA sequence: TGTGCCAGCAGCTTTTTGGGGGGATTAAGCGAGACCCAGTACTTC. Translating gives CASSFLGGLSETQYF.

V is TRBV24-1 and J is TRBJ1-2; 9 bases are shared with TRBD1. Germline V gene data show CDR1 as KGHDR and CDR2 as SFDVKD. The CDR3 length is 15 residues. V lost 3 bases, J lost 6 bases, and 7 bases stayed unmatched. In DNA form, the CDR3 reads TGTGCCACCAGTGATCCCTGGACAGGGGTGGATGGCTACACCTTC. Translation: CATSDPWTGVDGYTF.

At least ten counts were recorded for this clonotype. The chain uses TRBV18 and TRBJ1-1, with a possible D match to TRBD1 (5 bases). This CDR3 has 15 residues. CDR1 and CDR2 (germline): KGHSH, LQKENI. Between the trimmed V and J ends, which lost 3 bases and 1 base, there was a span of 12 bases. The CDR3 coding sequence is TGTGCCAGCTCACCTTCCGGGACCGGGAACACTGAAGCTTTCTTT. This codes for CASSPSGTGNTEAFF.

This clonotype was seen many times. CDR3 bases: TGTGCCAGCAGACAGGGGACAGGGAGTAGAACAGATACGCAGTATTTT. It translates to CASRQGTGSRTDTQYF. This sequence joins TRBV27 and TRBJ2-3, with 9 bases that match TRBD1. V was clipped by 6 bases and J by 3 bases; unmatched bases: 10. CDR1 and CDR2 (germline): MNHEY, SMNVEV (reference sequence). The CDR3 covers 16 residues.

This clonotype was counted many times. This chain uses TRBV12-3 or TRBV12-4 with TRBJ2-7, with 13 bases matching TRBD2. This CDR3 has 16 amino acids. Trimming at V came to 5 bases and at J to 5 bases, leaving 9 bases not matched to a gene. The CDR3 loop reads CASSQRTSGSLHEQYF. CDR3 sequence (DNA): TGTGCCAGCAGTCAAAGGACTAGCGGGAGCCTCCACGAGCAGTACTTC.

This chain joins TRBV5-1 and TRBJ2-7; 7 bases are shared with TRBD1. The V and J ends lost 3 bases and 2 bases, in that order; junction bases with no gene match: 8. Germline values: CDR1 SGHRS, CDR2 YFSETQ. The CDR3 covers 15 residues. DNA of the CDR3: TGCGCCAGCAGCTGGACAGGAGCTTCGACCTACGAGCAGTACTTC. Its protein is CASSWTGASTYEQYF.

This sequence joins TRBV11-2 and TRBJ2-7, with D unresolved. Germline loops: CDR1 SGHAT, CDR2 FQNNGV. The germline V and J ends were trimmed by 0 bases and 2 bases, with 5 bases remaining between them. The CDR3 loop spans 13 amino acids. This CDR3 is CASSLDRAYEQYF. CDR3 nucleotide sequence: TGTGCCAGCAGCTTAGATCGGGCCTACGAGCAGTACTTC.

This clonotype has only one observation. The V call is TRBV19, the J call TRBJ2-3; D might be TRBD2 (6 bases). Germline CDR1 and CDR2: LNHDA and SQIVND (reference sequence). The CDR3 spans 17 residues. The germline V and J ends were trimmed by 5 bases and 0 bases, with 18 bases remaining between them. CDR3 sequence (DNA): TGTGCCAGTAGTCTCAGACTAGTGGGCCCTAGCACAGATACGCAGTATTTT. Protein product: CASSLRLVGPSTDTQYF.

About this clonotype: The junction differs from germline at one of its ends, possibly a read error. The rearrangement uses TRBV7-8 and TRBJ2-3; either TRBD1 or TRBD2 may supply D (7 bases each). The CDR3 is made up of 18 amino acids. CDR1 is SGHVS and CDR2 is FQNEAQ in the germline V gene. The CDR3 sequence: CASSQAGLAAGAGGTQYF. CDR3 nucleotide sequence: TGCGCCAGCAGCCAAGCAGGGCTAGCGGCAGGCGCAGGGGGGACGCAGTATTTT.